This T cell receptor beta chain was captured in a study of CD8 T cells in Susac syndrome. The CDR3 spans 16 residues. The trim removed 2 bases at V and 2 bases at J, leaving 5 bases unmatched. Germline V CDR1 and CDR2: SGHRS, YFSETQ. Whole-study findings and limits: An acknowledgment was made by the study that its TCR sequencing and HLA analysis involved relatively few individuals.

For this clonotype: Its target is unknown.

Reverse transcription of about 0.5 to 1 ug RNA was performed with random hexamers. TCRdb recomputed calls from the immunoSEQ multiplex PCR reads with MiXCR, one row per CDR3 protein. The sample has 250,000 to 300,000 distinct CDR3 sequences; approximately 84% are singletons. Sample: CD8+ T cells from PBMCs. The receptor comes from a human donor with multiple sclerosis. The J gene is TRBJ2-1, the V gene TRBV5-1; 9 bases fit TRBD2. CDR3 in DNA: TGCGCCAGCAGCTTAATGGCGGGAGGGCCCTACAATGAGCAGTTCTTC. It encodes CASSLMAGGPYNEQFF.